Below, 28 T cell receptor beta chains from the same sample are listed, as sequenced in a study of persistence of HIV-infected CD4 T cells. Sequencing used immunoSEQ version 4 in survey mode. TCRdb's copy holds only in-frame clones and misses some; the assay was immunoSEQ multiplex PCR. The repertoire holds fewer than 30,000 clones, with approximately 82% as singletons. Their cognate antigens are unknown. The stimulus was lysate of CMV-infected fibroblasts, roughly 10 ug/mL. CD40L-negative CD69-negative CD45RO-high memory CD4+ T cells were sorted as populations depleted of antigen-responding cells. The sample in question was CD4+ T cells sorted from PBMCs after roughly 18-hour stimulation, obtained from a patient who received antiretroviral therapy. The receptors stem from an adult man with HIV who was CMV-seropositive.

The chain couples TRBV6-5 to TRBJ1-2; tentative D call: TRBD1 (5 bases). The V gene's germline CDR1 is MNHEY and CDR2 SVGAGI. Trimming removed 10 bases from V and 8 bases from J, with 14 bases in between. The length of the CDR3 is 11 residues. CDR3 nucleotides: TGTGCCACCGAGCCGGGGGTCGGCTACACCTTC. Translating gives CATEPGVGYTF.

The chain couples TRBV28 to TRBJ1-5, with no clear D. Trimming left V 8 bases short and J 5 bases short, with 19 bases between. The CDR3 totals 15 residues. Germline V gives CDR1 MDHEN, CDR2 SYDVKM. The CDR3 region is CASQGRPVVYQPQHF. The CDR3 DNA is TGTGCCAGCCAAGGAAGGCCCGTGGTTTATCAGCCCCAGCATTTT.

This clone has only a few counts. The CDR3 protein is CAISPGGRLSNTEAFF. CDR3 nucleotides: TGTGCCATCAGTCCCGGAGGAAGGCTTTCGAACACTGAAGCTTTCTTT. The J gene is TRBJ1-1, the V gene TRBV10-3; D not certain. The CDR3 is 16 residues long. Trimming left V 5 bases short and J 1 base short, with 17 bases between. The germline V gene encodes CDR1 ENHRY and CDR2 SYGVKD.

V is TRBV9 and J is TRBJ1-5, with 7 bases identical to TRBD1. The length of the CDR3 is 16 residues. Germline loops: CDR1 SGDLS, CDR2 YYNGEE. Trimming took 5 bases from V and 3 from J; bases not matched to a gene: 11. The CDR3: CASRVTGIILNQPQHF. The DNA of the CDR3 is TGTGCCAGCAGAGTGACAGGGATAATTCTCAATCAGCCCCAGCATTTT.

The rearrangement uses TRBV7-6 and TRBJ2-7; 8 bases agree with TRBD2. The V and J ends lost 5 bases and 3 bases, in that order; junction bases with no gene match: 0. CDR1 is SGHVS and CDR2 is FNYEAQ in the germline V gene. The CDR3 runs to 12 residues. The CDR3 sequence is CASSAGGYEQYF. CDR3 nucleotide sequence: TGTGCCAGCAGCGCGGGGGGCTACGAGCAGTACTTC.

The chain uses TRBV7-2 and TRBJ2-1; the D gene is possibly TRBD1 (6 bases). This CDR3 comprises 15 residues. The V end was cut by 8 bases, the J end by 1 base, with 15 bases between. The V gene's germline CDR1 is SGHTA and CDR2 FQGNSA. As DNA, the CDR3 is TGTGCCAGCGGATATCGTAGGGGGTCCTACAATGAGCAGTTCTTC. Protein: CASGYRRGSYNEQFF.

This chain connects TRBV24-1 to TRBJ2-3, with D perhaps matching TRBD1 (6 bases). This CDR3 contains 16 residues. V gave up 4 bases and J gave up 4 bases, with 17 bases separating them. Germline V CDR1 and CDR2: KGHDR, SFDVKD. CDR3 DNA: TGTGCCACCAGTGACCTAGGACAGACTGAGGCAGATACGCAGTATTTT. Its translation: CATSDLGQTEADTQYF.

The chain joins TRBV5-1 to TRBJ2-3, with unresolved D. Germline loops: CDR1 SGHRS, CDR2 YFSETQ. The V end lost 0 bases, the J end lost 8 bases, and 10 bases lay between the germline ends. This CDR3 is built from 13 residues. The CDR3 DNA reads as TGCGCCAGCAGCTTGGGTGGGGAACCTACGCAGTATTTT. It is translated as CASSLGGEPTQYF.

This clone occurred once. The chain recombines TRBV6-1 with TRBJ1-1; D remains unclear. Germline lookup yields CDR1 MNHNS and CDR2 SASEGT. Trimming removed 4 bases at V and 1 base at J, with 16 bases between. The CDR3 is made up of 16 amino acids. The CDR3 coding sequence is TGTGCCAGCAGTGTAGGAGGAAGCTTAAAGAACACTGAAGCTTTCTTT. Protein: CASSVGGSLKNTEAFF.

The rearrangement uses TRBV2 and TRBJ2-7, with 8 bases identical to TRBD1. Trimming removed 6 bases from V and 6 bases from J; junction bases left unmatched: 1. CDR1 SNHLY and CDR2 FYNNEI come from the germline V gene. The CDR3 is made up of 11 amino acids. The CDR3 is CASSDRGEQYF. DNA for the CDR3: TGTGCCAGCAGCGACAGGGGCGAGCAGTACTTC.

The chain employs TRBV18 and TRBJ2-1; D uncertain. The V end lost 1 base, the J end lost 0 bases, and 13 bases lay between the germline ends. This CDR3 comprises 17 residues. Germline lookup yields CDR1 KGHSH and CDR2 LQKENI. The CDR3 loop is CASSPQALQTSYNEQFF. Written as DNA, the CDR3 is TGTGCCAGCTCACCACAGGCTTTACAGACCTCCTACAATGAGCAGTTCTTC.

The chain couples TRBV11-2 to TRBJ2-1, with 11 positions matching TRBD2. V lost 4 bases, J lost 7 bases, and 15 bases stayed unmatched. Germline assignment: CDR1 SGHAT and CDR2 FQNNGV. The CDR3 has 18 residues. CDR3 amino acids: CASSSGTSGAPWGNEQFF. In DNA, the CDR3 is TGTGCCAGCAGCTCAGGGACTAGCGGAGCCCCCTGGGGGAATGAGCAGTTCTTC. Complete variable domain (other parts from reference TRBV11-2 and TRBJ2-1): EAGVAQSPRYKIIEKRQSVAFWCNPISGHATLYWYQQILGQGPKLLIQFQNNGVVDDSQLPKDRFSAERLKGVDSTLKIQPAKLEDSAVYLCASSSGTSGAPWGNEQFFGPGTRLTVL.

The V call is TRBV3-1 (or the pseudogene TRBV3-2), the J call TRBJ1-3; D remains ambiguous. The CDR3 runs 14 residues. The V end was cut by 7 bases, the J end by 4 bases, with 14 bases between. Germline CDR1 LGHDT, CDR2 YNNKEL (reference sequence). The CDR3 here is CASNGEGSGNTIYF. For the CDR3, the DNA is TGTGCCAGCAACGGGGAGGGCTCCGGAAACACCATATATTTT.

The V gene is TRBV29-1, the J gene TRBJ2-2, with D maybe TRBD2 (6 bases). The CDR3 has 13 residues. The V gene's germline CDR1 is SQVTM and CDR2 ANQGSEA. The V and J ends lost 7 bases and 2 bases respectively, with 11 bases between them. CDR3 region: CSERDSNTGELFF. The CDR3 bases are TGCAGCGAACGGGACTCAAACACCGGGGAGCTGTTTTTT.

In DNA, the CDR3 is TGTGCCAGCGCCCGGATGTCGTATAATTCACCCCTCCACTTT. Protein sequence: CASARMSYNSPLHF. This sequence joins TRBV6-5 and TRBJ1-6, with unresolved D. The ends were cut back, 8 bases at V and 4 bases at J, with 12 bases in the middle. CDR3 size: 14 residues. Per the germline V gene, CDR1 is MNHEY and CDR2 is SVGAGI.

The CDR3 DNA reads TGCAGTGCAAGCTCTCTCTCTGAAGCTTTCTTT. Translated, it gives CSASSLSEAFF. V is TRBV20-1 and J is TRBJ1-1; D is unclear. This CDR3 has 11 amino acids. The germline CDR1 and CDR2 sequences are DFQATT and SNEGSKA (reference sequence). The V end lost 6 bases, the J end lost 6 bases, and 11 bases lay between the germline ends.

The chain is built from TRBV6-6 and TRBJ2-7; D may be TRBD1 (6 bases). The CDR3 spans 12 residues. Germline loops: CDR1 MNHNY, CDR2 SVGAGI (reference sequence). Trimming shortened V by 5 bases and J by 4 bases, and 9 bases separated the two germline ends. The CDR3 bases are TGTGCCAGCAGTCACAGGGAATACGAGCAGTACTTC. Encoded protein: CASSHREYEQYF.

This chain connects TRBV7-7 to TRBJ2-1; 9 bases fit TRBD2. The germline CDR1 and CDR2 sequences are SSHAT and FNYEAQ (reference sequence). The junction had 6 bases not matched to a gene; V was cut back by 1 base and J by 2 bases. The CDR3 is made up of 17 amino acids. The DNA for the CDR3 is TGTGCCAGCAGCTTAGAAGCGGGGGGTCAGCCCTACAATGAGCAGTTCTTC. Translating it yields CASSLEAGGQPYNEQFF. Full variable domain (outside the CDR3, taken from reference TRBV7-7 and TRBJ2-1): GAGVSQSPRYKVTKRGQDVTLRCDPISSHATLYWYQQALGQGPEFLTYFNYEAQPDKSGLPSDRFSAERPEGSISTLTIQRTEQRDSAMYRCASSLEAGGQPYNEQFFGPGTRLTVL.

This chain uses TRBV6-1 with TRBJ1-3; 7 bases align to TRBD1. The CDR3 consists of 15 residues. From germline, CDR1 is MNHNS and CDR2 SASEGT. V dropped 1 base and J dropped 4; count of bases not matched to a gene: 4. The DNA for the CDR3 is TGTGCCAGCAGTGAAGTGCAGGGGGGAGGAAACACCATATATTTT. Amino acid sequence: CASSEVQGGGNTIYF.

V and J are TRBV27 and TRBJ2-7, with 9 bases fitting TRBD1. The CDR3 has 14 residues. Trimming at V came to 5 bases and at J to 2 bases, leaving 4 bases not matched to a gene. In germline, CDR1 is MNHEY, CDR2 SMNVEV (reference sequence). CDR3: CASSLRQGAYEQYF. The CDR3 region has the DNA TGTGCCAGCAGTCTCCGACAGGGGGCCTACGAGCAGTACTTC.

The chain is built from TRBV2 and TRBJ1-1; 7 positions agree with TRBD1. Trimming took 6 bases from V and 5 from J; bases not matched to a gene: 6. The germline V gene has CDR1 SNHLY and CDR2 FYNNEI. This CDR3 region has 13 residues. The CDR3 region has the DNA TGTGCCAGCAGCGATGACAGGGAAACTGAAGCTTTCTTT. Translated: CASSDDRETEAFF.

The chain joins TRBV28 to TRBJ1-2; 9 positions match TRBD1. V lost 5 bases, J lost 4 bases, and 8 bases stayed unmatched. The CDR3 is 15 residues long. Germline assignment: CDR1 MDHEN and CDR2 SYDVKM. CDR3 loop: CASSPPDRGVYGYTF. The CDR3 DNA follows: TGTGCCAGCAGTCCTCCTGACAGGGGGGTCTATGGCTACACCTTC.

The CDR3 here is CASSHSGPYEQYF. CDR3 bases: TGTGCCAGCAGCCACTCAGGGCCCTACGAGCAGTACTTC. V and J are TRBV3-1 (or the pseudogene TRBV3-2) and TRBJ2-7, with a tentative D call TRBD1 (5 bases). The V end was cut by 3 bases, the J end by 2 bases, with 8 bases between. Germline CDR1 is LGHDT and CDR2 is YNNKEL (reference sequence). The CDR3 runs to 13 residues.

This chain uses TRBV5-6 with TRBJ1-1, with 7 nucleotides matching TRBD1. Unmatched junction bases numbered 2, after V lost 4 bases and J lost 8 bases. The V gene's germline CDR1 is SGHDT and CDR2 YYEEEE. The CDR3 has 11 residues. Written as DNA, the CDR3 is TGTGCCAGCAGCGTGACAGGGGAAGCTTTCTTT. It is translated as CASSVTGEAFF.

This chain joins TRBV19 and TRBJ1-2; 7 nucleotides line up with TRBD1. CDR1 and CDR2 from the germline V gene are LNHDA and SQIVND (reference sequence). This CDR3 is 15 amino acids long. J lost 6 bases, V lost 0 bases, and 7 bases had no gene match. The CDR3 reads CASSIDFGTGDGYTF. In DNA, the CDR3 is TGTGCCAGTAGTATAGACTTCGGCACAGGGGATGGCTACACCTTC.

The rearrangement uses TRBV5-1 and TRBJ2-1, with TRBD1 identical over 8 bases. Germline trimming cut 2 bases from V and 1 base from J; bases unmatched to any gene: 5. In germline, CDR1 is SGHRS, CDR2 YFSETQ. The CDR3 contains 16 residues. The CDR3 sequence is CASSFLQGASYNEQFF. The CDR3 DNA reads TGCGCCAGCAGCTTTTTGCAGGGGGCATCCTACAATGAGCAGTTCTTC.

V usage is TRBV2 and J usage is TRBJ2-7, with D maybe TRBD1 (6 bases). Germline V lookup: CDR1 SNHLY, CDR2 FYNNEI. This CDR3 is 17 amino acids long. The ends were cut back, 2 bases at V and 0 bases at J, with 17 bases in the middle. The CDR3 nucleotides read TGTGCCAGCAGTGAATTTCGGGTTGGCAGGGGCTCCTACGAGCAGTACTTC. Its translation is CASSEFRVGRGSYEQYF.

This chain connects TRBV7-3 to TRBJ2-5; D may match TRBD1 or TRBD2 (5 bases each). The V and J ends lost 5 bases and 2 bases respectively, with 18 bases between them. Per the germline V gene, CDR1 is SGHTA and CDR2 is FQGTGA. This CDR3 spans 16 amino acids. The CDR3 loop is CASSRRFGAGQETQYF. The CDR3, as DNA: TGTGCCAGCAGCCGAAGATTCGGGGCCGGGCAAGAGACCCAGTACTTC. Supplemented by reference TRBV7-3 and TRBJ2-5, the full variable domain reads GAGVSQTPSNKVTEKGKYVELRCDPISGHTALYWYRQSLGQGPEFLIYFQGTGAADDSGLPNDRFFAVRPEGSVSTLKIQRTERGDSAVYLCASSRRFGAGQETQYFGPGTRLLVL.